This T cell receptor (beta chain) was identified in a study of cytomegalovirus exposure and HLA in healthy donors. General study findings and limits: Diagnosis of cytomegalovirus status made by the classifier reportedly showed high specificity and sensitivity.

The V end was cut by 2 bases, the J end by 3 bases, with 13 bases between. In germline, CDR1 is SGHDN, CDR2 FVKESK. This CDR3 region has 15 residues. The study ran its PCR with 60 Vbeta and 13 Jbeta primers. The method was immunoSEQ multiplex PCR; TCRdb's version includes in-frame clones alone and lacks a portion of them. This table has 160,000 or so clones, about four fifths appearing once. About this clone: Its antigen is still unknown.

The rearrangement links TRBV14 to TRBJ1-2; no firm D call. The clonotype was recovered from a woman in her fifties or sixties in good health and CMV-seronegative. The specimen was PBMCs. The chain's CDR3 is CASSQLAGRHYGYTF. DNA of the CDR3: TGTGCCAGCAGCCAATTAGCTGGGAGGCACTATGGCTACACCTTC.